The 18 T cell receptor beta chains reported below all come from one sample, sequenced in a study of PD-L1 blockade in urothelial cancer. Time point here: pretreatment peripheral blood. Produced via immunoSEQ multiplex PCR; TCRdb's table is partial and in-frame only. This sample has tens of thousands of clones; around 90% occur once, and the top ten carry approximately 1.5%. This sample comprised PBMCs, obtained around atezolizumab (anti-PD-L1) treatment. The receptor set was obtained from a man aged 55 to 70 with urothelial cancer.

The chain has TRBV7-2 and TRBJ2-3, with TRBD2 matching over 12 bases. Looked up from germline, CDR1 is SGHTA and CDR2 is FQGNSA. Trimming took 0 bases from V and 4 from J; bases not matched to a gene: 8. This CDR3 has 18 residues. CDR3 loop: CASSLALAGGHIADTQYF. DNA of the CDR3: TGTGCCAGCAGCTTAGCGCTAGCGGGGGGGCATATTGCAGATACGCAGTATTTT. The full variable domain, rest sourced from reference TRBV7-2 and TRBJ2-3, is GAGVSQSPSNKVTEKGKDVELRCDPISGHTALYWYRQSLGQGLEFLIYFQGNSAPDKSGLPSDRFSAERTGGSVSTLTIQRTQQEDSAVYLCASSLALAGGHIADTQYFGPGTRLTVL.

The V gene is TRBV7-2, the J gene TRBJ2-5, with TRBD2 as a possible D gene (5 bases). CDR1 and CDR2 from the germline V gene are SGHTA and FQGNSA. Trimming cost V 3 bases and J 5 bases, with 13 bases left between them. The CDR3 has 14 amino acids. The CDR3 sequence is CASSLGSTRETQYF. The CDR3 coding sequence is TGTGCCAGCAGCTTGGGGAGTACGCGGGAGACCCAGTACTTC.

This clone occurred a few times. V usage is TRBV2 and J usage is TRBJ2-7, with a possible D match to TRBD2 (5 bases). Trimming took 6 bases from V and 1 from J, leaving 10 bases between them. Germline V gene data show CDR1 as SNHLY and CDR2 as FYNNEI. The CDR3 totals 13 residues. CDR3 nucleotides: TGTGCCAGCAGAGCGGACGGATCCTACGAGCAGTACTTC. This gives the protein CASRADGSYEQYF.

The J gene is TRBJ1-2, the V gene TRBV5-5; D call uncertain. This CDR3 region has 14 residues. Trimming shortened V by 0 bases and J by 1 base, and 7 bases separated the two germline ends. Germline values: CDR1 SGHKS, CDR2 YYEKEE (reference sequence). The CDR3: CASSLEQNNYGYTF. CDR3 DNA: TGTGCCAGCAGCTTGGAACAGAATAACTATGGCTACACCTTC.

This clone was seen once. This chain joins TRBV9 and TRBJ2-1, with TRBD1 matching 7 bases. Germline trimming cut 4 bases from V and 4 bases from J; bases unmatched to any gene: 8. Germline V CDR1 and CDR2: SGDLS, YYNGEE. The CDR3 covers 15 residues. In nucleotides, the CDR3 is TGTGCCAGCAGCTCTACAGGGGACCCGTACAATGAGCAGTTCTTC. This gives the protein CASSSTGDPYNEQFF. Full variable domain (remainder filled in from reference TRBV9 and TRBJ2-1): DSGVTQTPKHLITATGQRVTLRCSPRSGDLSVYWYQQSLDQGLQFLIQYYNGEERAKGNILERFSAQQFPDLHSELNLSSLELGDSALYFCASSSTGDPYNEQFFGPGTRLTVL.

The chain employs TRBV18 and TRBJ1-2, with D possibly TRBD1 on 5 matching bases. The CDR3 runs to 18 residues. The germline V gene has CDR1 KGHSH and CDR2 LQKENI. Trimming cost V 2 bases and J 4 bases, with 23 bases left between them. CDR3 protein: CASSPIHGPRDSSYGYTF. DNA for the CDR3: TGTGCCAGCTCACCAATACACGGTCCTAGAGACAGCTCCTATGGCTACACCTTC.

This clone was recorded a few times. This chain connects TRBV9 to TRBJ1-3; possibly TRBD1 for D (5 bases). Germline V gene data show CDR1 as SGDLS and CDR2 as YYNGEE. The CDR3 runs 16 residues. Trimming shortened V by 4 bases and J by 0 bases, and 14 bases separated the two germline ends. The CDR3 sequence is CASSLSGGNSGNTIYF. CDR3 DNA sequence: TGTGCCAGCAGCCTATCCGGGGGGAACTCTGGAAACACCATATATTTT.

The V gene is TRBV1, the J gene TRBJ2-7; the table's D call, TRBD1, has no DNA check behind it. TRBV1 has pseudogene status. The CDR3 runs to 13 residues. DNA for the CDR3: TGCACCAGCAGCCATGGGCTTTCGTACGAGCAGTACTTC. The encoded protein is CTSSHGLSYEQYF.

This sequence joins TRBV5-4 and TRBJ2-1; 16 bases agree with TRBD2. The CDR3 has 17 amino acids. The V and J ends lost 4 bases and 9 bases, in that order; junction bases with no gene match: 10. The germline V gene encodes CDR1 SGHNT and CDR2 YYREEE (reference sequence). In DNA, the CDR3 is TGTGCCAGCAGCCCTCCGGGACTAGCGGGGGGGCTGGTTGAGCAGTTCTTC. Its protein is CASSPPGLAGGLVEQFF.

This chain connects TRBV19 to TRBJ2-3; D is perhaps TRBD2 (5 bases). Trimming removed 6 bases at V and 2 bases at J, with 15 bases between. This CDR3 region has 15 residues. Looked up from germline, CDR1 is LNHDA and CDR2 is SQIVND (reference sequence). The chain's CDR3 is CASSPGGLDTDTQYF. In DNA form, the CDR3 reads TGTGCCAGTAGCCCTGGCGGACTCGACACAGATACGCAGTATTTT.

The chain has TRBV6-1 and TRBJ2-7, with D possibly matching TRBD1 (5 bases). Germline CDR1 MNHNS, CDR2 SASEGT. The CDR3 contains 16 residues. V lost 1 base and J 2 bases, leaving 15 bases between the germline ends. DNA for the CDR3: TGTGCCAGCAGTGAAGTCAACTTTCAAGGGGCCTACGAGCAGTACTTC. Protein sequence: CASSEVNFQGAYEQYF.

This rearrangement joins TRBV7-6 to TRBJ2-7; 9 bases align to TRBD2. The CDR3 contains 15 residues. CDR1 and CDR2 (germline): SGHVS, FNYEAQ. V was clipped by 1 base and J by 3 bases; unmatched bases: 4. The CDR3 region has the DNA TGTGCCAGCAGCTTAGGAGCGGGAGGCAACTACGAGCAGTACTTC. Protein: CASSLGAGGNYEQYF.

The CDR3 coding sequence is TGTGCCAGCAGCGTAGCTAGCGACCGACGCACAGATACGCAGTATTTT. Translation gives CASSVASDRRTDTQYF. This chain joins TRBV9 and TRBJ2-3; tentatively, D is TRBD2 (6 bases). This CDR3 spans 16 amino acids. Germline V gives CDR1 SGDLS, CDR2 YYNGEE. V was cut by 0 bases and J by 1 base, with 12 bases left in between.

The rearrangement uses TRBV4-3 and TRBJ2-7; no clear D gene. Trimming pared 1 base from V and 6 bases from J, leaving 16 bases between. In germline, CDR1 is LGHNA, CDR2 YSLEER. There are 15 residues in the CDR3. The CDR3 nucleotides read TGCGCCAGCAGCCAAGCGTTTATCAGTCCCTCCGAGCAGTACTTC. It codes for CASSQAFISPSEQYF.

This rearrangement joins TRBV9 to TRBJ1-3; no clear D gene. CDR1 is SGDLS, CDR2 YYNGEE, per germline. This CDR3 is built from 15 residues. The V and J ends lost 0 bases and 1 base respectively, with 8 bases between them. CDR3 loop: CASSVAELSGNTIYF. The CDR3, as DNA: TGTGCCAGCAGCGTAGCTGAGTTGTCTGGAAACACCATATATTTT.

The chain recombines TRBV21-1 with TRBJ1-1; no check of the table's D call, TRBD1, against the DNA was made. TRBV21-1 has pseudogene status. CDR3 size: 15 residues. The CDR3 loop reads CASSKSADSQFEAFF. Here the CDR3 DNA reads TGTGCCAGCAGCAAATCGGCGGACAGTCAGTTTGAAGCTTTCTTT.

The V call is TRBV30, the J call TRBJ1-5; 7 nucleotides agree with TRBD1. There are 15 residues in the CDR3. Germline-derived CDR1 and CDR2 are GTSNPN and SVGIG (reference sequence). The ends lost 0 bases at V and 0 bases at J; junction bases unmatched: 2. The CDR3, as DNA: TGTGCCTGGAGTGTAGGGACAGATAGCAATCAGCCCCAGCATTTT. Its protein is CAWSVGTDSNQPQHF.

The chain couples TRBV6-1 to TRBJ2-7; D possibly corresponds to TRBD1 (6 bases). Per germline, CDR1 MNHNS and CDR2 SASEGT. The CDR3 spans 12 residues. V lost 7 bases and J lost 2, with 9 bases in between. The CDR3 loop is CASMDRPYEQYF. For the CDR3, the DNA is TGTGCCAGCATGGACAGACCCTACGAGCAGTACTTC.